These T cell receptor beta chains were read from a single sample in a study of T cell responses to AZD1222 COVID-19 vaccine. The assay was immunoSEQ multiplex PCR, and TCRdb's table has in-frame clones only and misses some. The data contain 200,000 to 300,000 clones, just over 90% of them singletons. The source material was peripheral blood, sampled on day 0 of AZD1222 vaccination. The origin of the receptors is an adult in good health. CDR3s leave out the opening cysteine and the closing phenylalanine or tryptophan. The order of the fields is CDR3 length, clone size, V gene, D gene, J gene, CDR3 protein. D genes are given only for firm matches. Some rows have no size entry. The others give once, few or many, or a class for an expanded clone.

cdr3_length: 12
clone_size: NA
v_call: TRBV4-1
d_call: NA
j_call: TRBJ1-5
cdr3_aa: ASSLAGRNQPQH

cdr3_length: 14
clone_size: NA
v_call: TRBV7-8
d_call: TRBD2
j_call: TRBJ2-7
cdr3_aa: ASSAARLAGGTEQY

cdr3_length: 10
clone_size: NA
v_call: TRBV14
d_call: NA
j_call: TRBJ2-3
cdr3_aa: ASSGLRGPQY

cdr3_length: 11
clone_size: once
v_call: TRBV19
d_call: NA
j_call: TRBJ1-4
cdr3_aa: ASSEGTLEKLF

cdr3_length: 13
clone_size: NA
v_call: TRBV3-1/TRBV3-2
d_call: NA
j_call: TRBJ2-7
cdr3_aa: ASSQRGGLAHEQY

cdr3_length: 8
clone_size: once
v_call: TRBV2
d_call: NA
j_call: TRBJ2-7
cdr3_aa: ASTGNEQY

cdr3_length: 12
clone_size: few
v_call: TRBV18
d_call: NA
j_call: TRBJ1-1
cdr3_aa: ASSPSGRNTEAF

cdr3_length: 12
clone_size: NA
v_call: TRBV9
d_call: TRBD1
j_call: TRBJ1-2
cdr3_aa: ASSVAGGGYGYT

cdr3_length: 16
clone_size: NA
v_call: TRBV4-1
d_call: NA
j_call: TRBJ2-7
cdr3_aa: ASSQGAPLEVNPYEQY

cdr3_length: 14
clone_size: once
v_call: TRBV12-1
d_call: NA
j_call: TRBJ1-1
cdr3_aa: ASSFALQGVNTEAF

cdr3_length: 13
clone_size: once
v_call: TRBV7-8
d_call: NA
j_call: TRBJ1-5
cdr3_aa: ASSSDRFTYQPQH

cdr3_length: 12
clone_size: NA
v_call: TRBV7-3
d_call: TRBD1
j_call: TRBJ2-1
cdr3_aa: ASSPGQPHNEQF

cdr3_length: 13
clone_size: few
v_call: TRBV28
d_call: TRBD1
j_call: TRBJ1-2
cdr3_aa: ASGLGRGLGLGYT

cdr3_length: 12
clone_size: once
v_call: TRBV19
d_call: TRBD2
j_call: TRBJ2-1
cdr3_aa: ASKPGLAGNEQF

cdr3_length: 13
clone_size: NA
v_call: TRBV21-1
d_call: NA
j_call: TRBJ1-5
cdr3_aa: AAPRDRVCNQPQH

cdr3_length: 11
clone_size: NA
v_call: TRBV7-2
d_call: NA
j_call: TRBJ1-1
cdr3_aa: ASSLSEGTEAF

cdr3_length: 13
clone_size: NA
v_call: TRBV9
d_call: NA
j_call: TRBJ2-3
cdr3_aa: ASSVGGTLLDTQY

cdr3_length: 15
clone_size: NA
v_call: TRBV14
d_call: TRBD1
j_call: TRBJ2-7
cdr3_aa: ASSPNDWTGVRHEQY

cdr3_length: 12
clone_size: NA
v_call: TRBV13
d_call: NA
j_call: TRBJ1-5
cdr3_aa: ASSLGQADQPQH

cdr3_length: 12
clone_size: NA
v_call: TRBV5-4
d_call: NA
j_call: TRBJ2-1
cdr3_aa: ASRTRGQALKQF

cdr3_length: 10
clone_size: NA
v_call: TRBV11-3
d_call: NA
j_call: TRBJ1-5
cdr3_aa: ASSNRDQPQH

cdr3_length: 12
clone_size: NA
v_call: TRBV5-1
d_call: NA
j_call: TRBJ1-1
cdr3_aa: ASSPMGGGTEAF

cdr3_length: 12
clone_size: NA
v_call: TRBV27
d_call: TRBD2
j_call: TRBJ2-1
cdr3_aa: ASSLGLAVNEQF

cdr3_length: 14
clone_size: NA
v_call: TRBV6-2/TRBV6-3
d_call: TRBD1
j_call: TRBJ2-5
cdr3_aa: ASSWGPGGPQETQY

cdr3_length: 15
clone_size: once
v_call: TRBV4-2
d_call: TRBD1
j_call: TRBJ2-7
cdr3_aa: ASSQEQGSDRAAEQY

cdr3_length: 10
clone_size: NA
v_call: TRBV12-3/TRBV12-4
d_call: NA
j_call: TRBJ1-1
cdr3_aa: ASSLGSTEAF

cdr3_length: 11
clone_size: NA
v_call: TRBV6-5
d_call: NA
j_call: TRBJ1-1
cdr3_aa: ASGGAVNTEAF

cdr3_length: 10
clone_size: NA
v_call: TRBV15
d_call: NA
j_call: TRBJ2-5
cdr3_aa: ATSRSGETQY

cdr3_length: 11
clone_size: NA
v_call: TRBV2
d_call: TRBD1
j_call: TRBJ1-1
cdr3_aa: ASSGQGNTEAF

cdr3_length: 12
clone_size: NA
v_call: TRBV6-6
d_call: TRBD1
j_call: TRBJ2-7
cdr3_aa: ASRPQGAPHEQY

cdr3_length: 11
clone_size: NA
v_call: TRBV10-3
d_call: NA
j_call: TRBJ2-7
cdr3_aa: AISDSLSYEQY

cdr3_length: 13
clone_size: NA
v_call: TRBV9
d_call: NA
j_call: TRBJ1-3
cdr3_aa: ASSVAGTSGNTIY

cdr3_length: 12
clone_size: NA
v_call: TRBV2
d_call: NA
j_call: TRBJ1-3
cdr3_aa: ASEGSGTGNTIY

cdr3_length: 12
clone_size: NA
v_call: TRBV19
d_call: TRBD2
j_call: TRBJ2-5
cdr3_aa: ASGLVAGQETQY

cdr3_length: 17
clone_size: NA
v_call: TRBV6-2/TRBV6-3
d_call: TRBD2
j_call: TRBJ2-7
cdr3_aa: ASSYSFAGTSGSPHEQY

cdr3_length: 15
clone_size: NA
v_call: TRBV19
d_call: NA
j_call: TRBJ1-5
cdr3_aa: ASSPDRGRGADQPQH

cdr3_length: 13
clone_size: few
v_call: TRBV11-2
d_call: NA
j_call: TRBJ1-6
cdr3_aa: ASSLAPGYNSPLH